Listed below are T cell receptor beta chains from one sample, sequenced in a study of blood T cell repertoires in COVID-19. The method was immunoSEQ multiplex PCR; TCRdb's version includes in-frame clones alone and lacks a portion of them. The sample gives more than 90,000 clones, about nine tenths of which show up once; 7% to 9% is in the top ten. The specimen sequenced was peripheral blood. The receptors were gathered from a human donor in a cohort sampled during active COVID-19. The CDR3 runs from the conserved cysteine through the conserved F or W. A D gene is named only where the DNA matches it firmly. Some rows mark clone size as missing; the rest say once, few, many or name a class of expanded clone.

j_call d_call v_call clone_size cdr3_nt cdr3_aa
TRBJ1-6 TRBD1 TRBV28 once TGTGCCAGCAGTCCTGCAGGGGGATCACCCCTCCACTTT CASSPAGGSPLHF
TRBJ2-3 - TRBV5-1 - TGCGCCAGCAGCTTGGGGGGCGGCCCAGATACGCAGTATTTT CASSLGGGPDTQYF
TRBJ2-4 TRBD1 TRBV5-6 - TGTGCCAGCAGCCAGGACAGGGGGCTCGGCATTCAGTACTTC CASSQDRGLGIQYF
TRBJ1-2 - TRBV6-6 - TGTGCCAGCAGTTACCCCAGTGGAGACCTTGTAGCCTACACCTTC CASSYPSGDLVAYTF
TRBJ2-1 - TRBV29-1 once TGCAGCGTTCACCGGGGGTACAATGAGCAGTTCTTC CSVHRGYNEQFF
TRBJ2-6 - TRBV27 once TGTGCCAGCAGTCAGATACCCCTCTCTGGGGCCAACGTCCTGACTTTC CASSQIPLSGANVLTF
TRBJ2-6 - TRBV19 - TGTGCCAGTAGAACTCAGGGATCCCAAGGAGCCTCTGGGACCAACGTCCTGACTTTC CASRTQGSQGASGTNVLTF
TRBJ2-1 TRBD2 TRBV4-1 - TGCGCCAGCAGCCTGACTAGCACCTGGGGGCAGTTCTTC CASSLTSTWGQFF
TRBJ2-1 - TRBV7-6 - TGTGCCAGCAGCTTATCTCCTTTAGGAGGGGCGAGCTCCTACAATGAGCAGTTCTTC CASSLSPLGGASSYNEQFF
TRBJ1-1 - TRBV5-4 - TGTGCCAGCAGCTTGGGCGCGCCTACAGGGAGATTAAACACTGAAGCTTTCTTT CASSLGAPTGRLNTEAFF
TRBJ2-1 - TRBV28 once TGTGCCAGCAGTCCCCCCCTAGACTCCTACAATGAGCAGTTCTTC CASSPPLDSYNEQFF
TRBJ2-2 TRBD2 TRBV5-1 - TGCGCCAGCAGCTCCGCTAGCGGGGGCGACGGGGAGCTGTTTTTT CASSSASGGDGELFF
TRBJ2-5 TRBD1 TRBV7-8 few TGTGCCAGCAGCTTAGGCGGGACAGGGCGGGAGACCCAGTACTTC CASSLGGTGRETQYF
TRBJ1-2 - TRBV20-1 - TGCAGTGCTACTCTCCCGCGGGGCTACACCTTC CSATLPRGYTF
TRBJ1-3 TRBD1 TRBV18 - TGTGCCAGCTCACCTCGGACAGGGGCGGCTGGAAACACCATATATTTT CASSPRTGAAGNTIYF
TRBJ2-2 - TRBV7-2 - TGTGCCAGCAGCTTAGCTGTGTCAGGAACCGGGGAGCTGTTTTTT CASSLAVSGTGELFF